This TCR beta chain was captured in a study of OX40 agonist ivuxolimab in advanced cancers. Only in-frame clones appear in the TCRdb table, and some are missing; sequencing was by immunoSEQ multiplex PCR. The data contain fewer than 85,000 clones, approximately 93% of them singletons. The sequences come from CD4+ or CD8+ T cells sorted from blood, collected in a trial of the OX40 agonist ivuxolimab. This TCR was sampled from an adult with an advanced solid tumor such as melanoma, head and neck, liver or kidney cancer.

The CDR3 DNA reads TGTGCCAGCTCACCAGTACAGGGAATTGGCGAGCAGTACTTC. Encoded protein: CASSPVQGIGEQYF. The gene calls are TRBV18 and TRBJ2-5, with D maybe TRBD1 (6 bases). The last part of the DNA fits TRBJ2-7 better; the J call may be wrong. From germline, CDR1 is KGHSH and CDR2 LQKENI. The CDR3 length is 14 residues.